The 21 T cell receptor beta chains below all came from one sample that was sequenced in a study of STAT5B mutations in CD4+ large granular lymphocyte leukemia. Clones were sequenced by immunoSEQ multiplex PCR, and TCRdb holds only the in-frame ones, with some missing. In the table there are some 38,000 clones, 70% to 80% of which are singletons. The sequencing sample was made of CD4+ T cells from blood buffy coats. The receptor source for this set is a human donor in good health.

This rearrangement joins TRBV5-1 to TRBJ2-5, with 9 bases lining up with TRBD2. CDR1 is SGHRS, CDR2 YFSETQ, per germline. Unmatched junction bases numbered 2, after V lost 5 bases and J lost 3 bases. The CDR3 is made up of 13 amino acids. The CDR3: CASSIAGEETQYF. Written as DNA, the CDR3 is TGCGCCAGCAGTATAGCGGGGGAAGAGACCCAGTACTTC.

The rearrangement joins TRBV11-2 to TRBJ2-7; D not resolved. In germline, CDR1 is SGHAT, CDR2 FQNNGV. The V end lost 0 bases, the J end lost 6 bases, and 6 bases lay between the germline ends. This CDR3 region has 12 residues. The CDR3 is CASSLDWTEQYF. The CDR3 DNA follows: TGTGCCAGCAGCTTAGATTGGACCGAGCAGTACTTC.

The V call is TRBV4-1, the J call TRBJ2-3, with a tentative D call TRBD1 (6 bases). The CDR3 consists of 14 residues. V gave up 3 bases and J gave up 4 bases, with 11 bases separating them. The V gene's germline CDR1 is MGHRA and CDR2 YSYEKL. The CDR3 spells CASSQLQGADTQYF. The CDR3 nucleotides read TGCGCCAGCAGCCAGTTACAGGGTGCAGATACGCAGTATTTT.

This clone was seen only once. CDR3 nucleotides: TGCAGTGCTGGGTTAGAGACCCAGTACTTC. It codes for CSAGLETQYF. The chain uses TRBV20-1 and TRBJ2-5; the D is unclear. This CDR3 is 10 amino acids long. Trimming took off 5 bases at V and 4 bases at J, with 5 bases between the two ends. CDR1 is DFQATT and CDR2 is SNEGSKA in the germline V gene (reference sequence).

The chain employs TRBV5-1 and TRBJ2-5; 8 bases map to TRBD2. The CDR3 sequence is 15 residues long. V gave up 3 bases and J gave up 5 bases; unmatched junction bases: 9. The germline V gene has CDR1 SGHRS and CDR2 YFSETQ. CDR3 region: CASSSRPGGGETQYF. In DNA, the CDR3 is TGCGCCAGCAGCTCTCGCCCGGGGGGGGGTGAGACCCAGTACTTC.

The chain employs TRBV19 and TRBJ2-3; 10 bases agree with TRBD2. CDR1 LNHDA and CDR2 SQIVND come from the germline V gene (reference sequence). The junction had 12 bases not matched to a gene; V was cut back by 0 bases and J by 0 bases. The CDR3 consists of 20 residues. The CDR3 here is CASSIDPPRASGGSTDTQYF. The CDR3 DNA reads TGTGCCAGTAGTATAGATCCTCCCCGGGCTAGCGGGGGTAGCACAGATACGCAGTATTTT.

The rearrangement links TRBV4-2 to TRBJ2-3; D may match TRBD1 or TRBD2 (5 bases each). V was pared by 4 bases and J by 3 bases, with 17 bases between. The CDR3 contains 16 residues. CDR1 and CDR2 (germline): LGHNA, YNFKEQ. CDR3 residues: CASSPMGTGGTDTQYF. Here the CDR3 DNA reads TGTGCCAGCAGCCCTATGGGGACGGGCGGGACAGATACGCAGTATTTT.

This chain links TRBV15 with TRBJ1-2; D remains unclear. The length of the CDR3 is 14 residues. Germline-derived CDR1 and CDR2 are LNHNV and YYDKDF (reference sequence). Trimming removed 1 base at V and 0 bases at J, with 6 bases between. As DNA, the CDR3 is TGTGCCACCAGCAGAGTGGATTCTAACTATGGCTACACCTTC. This sequence encodes CATSRVDSNYGYTF.

The V gene is TRBV11-2, the J gene TRBJ2-1; 7 bases line up with TRBD2. This CDR3 is built from 14 residues. The J segment lost 9 bases and the V segment lost 0 bases, leaving 5 bases of the junction unmatched. Germline V gene lookup returns CDR1 SGHAT and CDR2 FQNNGV. In DNA, the CDR3 is TGTGCCAGCAGCTTAGACCGGACTAGTGGTGAGCAGTTCTTC. It is translated as CASSLDRTSGEQFF.

V gene TRBV7-2 combines with J gene TRBJ2-2, with D perhaps matching TRBD1 (6 bases). V lost 1 base to trimming and J lost 4 bases, with 10 bases between them. CDR1 SGHTA and CDR2 FQGNSA come from the germline V gene. The length of the CDR3 is 15 residues. CDR3 loop: CASSLGGLVTGELFF. The CDR3 DNA sequence: TGTGCCAGCAGCTTAGGGGGGCTCGTCACCGGGGAGCTGTTTTTT.

This rearrangement joins TRBV7-9 to TRBJ1-3; D is unresolved. Trimming cost V 4 bases and J 2 bases, with 6 bases left between them. The CDR3 extends over 13 amino acids. Per the germline V gene, CDR1 is SEHNR and CDR2 is FQNEAQ (reference sequence). CDR3 residues: CASSSQTGNTIYF. Written as DNA, the CDR3 is TGTGCCAGCAGCTCCCAGACTGGAAACACCATATATTTT.

The rearrangement joins TRBV10-3 to TRBJ2-1, with D possibly being TRBD2 (5 bases). The CDR3 extends over 17 amino acids. CDR1 and CDR2 from the germline V gene are ENHRY and SYGVKD. Trimming shortened V by 6 bases and J by 5 bases, and 23 bases separated the two germline ends. The CDR3 loop is CAISGTRVTSVNNEQFF. The CDR3 region has the DNA TGTGCCATCAGCGGAACCCGGGTAACTAGTGTCAACAATGAGCAGTTCTTC.

The chain combines TRBV18 with TRBJ2-7; TRBD2 is a possible D gene (6 bases). The CDR3 consists of 15 residues. Trimming took off 2 bases at V and 7 bases at J, with 18 bases between the two ends. Per the germline V gene, CDR1 is KGHSH and CDR2 is LQKENI. The CDR3 region is CASSPLEGGVAEQYF. The CDR3 coding sequence is TGTGCCAGCTCACCATTGGAGGGTGGTGTAGCGGAGCAGTACTTC.

The table lists this clone with a count of one. The chain carries TRBV9 and TRBJ2-2, with 7 bases matching TRBD2. V trimming: 5 bases; J trimming: 2 bases; junction bases outside the gene matches: 3. CDR3 length equals 14 residues. From germline, CDR1 is SGDLS and CDR2 YYNGEE. The CDR3 region has the DNA TGTGCCAGCAGAAGCGGGGTAAACACCGGGGAGCTGTTTTTT. It encodes CASRSGVNTGELFF.

The chain carries TRBV11-2 and TRBJ2-1; D unclear. The germline V gene has CDR1 SGHAT and CDR2 FQNNGV. Trimming took off 8 bases at V and 0 bases at J, with 14 bases between the two ends. The CDR3 loop spans 15 amino acids. The CDR3 DNA follows: TGTGCCAGCTCCCCAGGCCACTTCTCCTACAATGAGCAGTTCTTC. Translating gives CASSPGHFSYNEQFF.

This chain connects TRBV20-1 to TRBJ2-7; weak D call: TRBD1 (6 bases). Germline CDR1 is DFQATT and CDR2 is SNEGSKA (reference sequence). Deletions cut 6 bases from V and 5 bases from J, with 11 bases between. The CDR3 extends over 11 amino acids. The CDR3 DNA follows: TGCAGTGCCCAGGGGTTCGACGAGCAGTACTTC. Translation gives CSAQGFDEQYF.

This clone occurred once. J is TRBJ2-1 and V is TRBV27; D not certain. This CDR3 has 12 amino acids. The germline V gene has CDR1 MNHEY and CDR2 SMNVEV (reference sequence). Trimming left V 5 bases short and J 8 bases short, with 10 bases between. The CDR3 DNA sequence: TGTGCCAGCAGTAAGCTCACGGATGAGCAGTTCTTC. Its protein is CASSKLTDEQFF.

This clone was detected a few times. V is TRBV4-2 and J is TRBJ2-3; 8 bases agree with TRBD2. V trimming: 6 bases; J trimming: 6 bases; junction bases outside the gene matches: 11. The CDR3 extends over 15 amino acids. Germline values: CDR1 LGHNA, CDR2 YNFKEQ. This chain's CDR3 is CASRTRGGPGDTQYF. DNA of the CDR3: TGTGCCAGCAGGACCCGGGGGGGGCCTGGGGATACGCAGTATTTT.

This chain joins TRBV15 and TRBJ1-4; D is undetermined. The CDR3 is 17 amino acids. V lost 0 bases and J lost 1, with 12 bases in between. Germline CDR1 and CDR2: LNHNV and YYDKDF (reference sequence). The CDR3 bases are TGTGCCACCAGCAGAGAAAAGAATGGAGGAACTAATGAAAAACTGTTTTTT. Encoded protein: CATSREKNGGTNEKLFF. Full variable domain (outside the CDR3, taken from reference TRBV15 and TRBJ1-4): DAMVIQNPRYQVTQFGKPVTLSCSQTLNHNVMYWYQQKSSQAPKLLFHYYDKDFNNEADTPDNFQSRRPNTSFCFLDIRSPGLGDTAMYLCATSREKNGGTNEKLFFGSGTQLSVL.

The chain links TRBV2 to TRBJ2-2; no firm D call. Germline CDR1 and CDR2: SNHLY and FYNNEI. The CDR3 runs to 13 residues. Trimming left V 5 bases short and J 1 base short, with 5 bases between. CDR3 sequence: CASSSENTGELFF. CDR3 DNA: TGTGCCAGCAGTTCAGAGAACACCGGGGAGCTGTTTTTT. The variable domain in full, completed from reference TRBV2 and TRBJ2-2, reads EPEVTQTPSHQVTQMGQEVILRCVPISNHLYFYWYRQILGQKVEFLVSFYNNEISEKSEIFDDQFSVERPDGSNFTLKIRSTKLEDSAMYFCASSSENTGELFFGEGSRLTVL.

The rearrangement uses TRBV7-8 and TRBJ1-5; 7 nucleotides align to TRBD1. Per the germline V gene, CDR1 is SGHVS and CDR2 is FQNEAQ. The CDR3 is made up of 16 amino acids. Trimming took 5 bases from V and 4 from J; bases not matched to a gene: 11. CDR3 loop: CASSPSRGQPNQPQHF. In DNA, the CDR3 is TGTGCCAGCAGCCCCTCACGGGGACAGCCTAATCAGCCCCAGCATTTT.